This T cell receptor beta chain was captured in a study of PD-1 blockade in classical Hodgkin lymphoma. Regarding the study as a whole: Patients who initiated nivolumab within 1 year of ASCT were excluded.

All the patients suffered relapse after autologous stem cell transplantation, and brentuximab vedotin exposure differed. V was pared by 1 base and J by 4 bases, with 19 bases between. The CDR3 is 17 amino acids. The germline V gene has CDR1 MNHNS and CDR2 SASEGT. A remark on this clone: Its target is unknown.

Clones were read by immunoSEQ multiplex PCR, and TCRdb kept only the in-frame ones, dropping some. This sample has 35,000 to 55,000 clones, with approximately 72% found just once. The sequencing used peripheral blood mononuclear cells (PBMCs), collected before the second cycle of nivolumab. This TCR was recovered from a human donor with classical Hodgkin lymphoma. The gene calls are TRBV6-1 and TRBJ1-2; D uncertain. The chain's CDR3 is CASSEGAVWGRVYGYTF. CDR3 nucleotides: TGTGCCAGCAGTGAAGGGGCCGTCTGGGGTAGAGTCTATGGCTACACCTTC.